Listed here are 8 T cell receptor beta chains from one sample, sequenced in a study of T cell clonality in common variable immunodeficiency. The data were produced by immunoSEQ multiplex PCR, yet TCRdb's version contains in-frame clones alone and is incomplete. Found here are tens of thousands of clones, no singletons; the ten largest cover about 6.7%. Study results and caveats: Fewer deletions and N-nucleotide insertions were reportedly seen in common variable immunodeficiency TCR beta sequences.

These receptors lack a known antigen. The sample was peripheral blood mononuclear cells. The receptors were gathered from a human donor with common variable immunodeficiency.

The table lists this clone with a few counts. The CDR3 extends 3 residues past the end of the read, so its final part is completed from the germline J gene. This sequence joins TRBV30 and TRBJ2-7, with D unresolved. This CDR3 comprises 12 residues. Germline CDR1 reads GTSNPN; CDR2 reads SVGIG (reference sequence). Trimming removed 5 bases from V and 0 bases from J, with 8 bases in between. Here the CDR3 reads CAWAPGSYEQYF. The CDR3 bases that were read are TGTGCCTGGGCGCCGGGCTCCTACGAG.

At least ten counts were recorded for this clone. The DNA ends 3 residues before the CDR3 does, and the rest of the CDR3 is filled in from the germline J gene. V is TRBV2 and J is TRBJ2-3; TRBD2 is a possible D gene (6 bases). The germline gives CDR1 SNHLY, CDR2 FYNNEI. The CDR3 length is 14 residues. The V end lost 7 bases, the J end lost 0 bases, and 11 bases lay between the germline ends. The CDR3: CASTFGLSTDTQYF. The sequenced CDR3 bases are TGTGCCAGCACCTTTGGACTAAGCACAGATACG.

About this clone: The read ends 3 residues early relative to the CDR3; the germline J gene fills the gap. At the DNA level, this CDR3 is encoded by other sequences in the same sample as well. The chain uses TRBV18 and TRBJ1-5, with a weak D call TRBD1 (5 bases). Deletions cut 3 bases from V and 7 bases from J, with 16 bases between. In germline, CDR1 is KGHSH, CDR2 LQKENI. The CDR3 length is 15 residues. The DNA read from the CDR3 is TGTGCCAGCTCACCTCAAGGAGGGGCCGGGCAGCCC. This encodes CASSPQGGAGQP. From start to end, the CDR3 is CASSPQGGAGQPQHF.

This clone was recorded at least ten times. The observed sequence ends 3 residues before the CDR3 terminus, with the missing tail filled in from the germline J gene. The J gene is TRBJ2-7, the V gene TRBV12-3 or TRBV12-4, with 7 bases aligning to TRBD1. Unmatched junction bases numbered 10, after V lost 5 bases and J lost 6 bases. CDR3 length: 14 residues. The CDR3 reads CASSPDRVFFEQYF. The DNA read from the CDR3 is TGTGCCAGCAGTCCCGACAGGGTTTTCTTCGAG.

This clone was observed many times. Coverage ceases 3 residues before the CDR3 finishes, and the germline J gene fills in the end. The V gene is TRBV20-1, the J gene TRBJ2-3, with 8 bases identical to TRBD1. This CDR3 has 16 amino acids. Trimming cost V 5 bases and J 1 base; bases outside gene matches: 11. CDR1 and CDR2 from the germline V gene are DFQATT and SNEGSKA (reference sequence). CDR3 bases read: TGCAGTGCTCGACCACACAGGGGGTCCCGCACAGATACG. This gives the protein CSARPHRGSRTDT. The full-length CDR3 reads as CSARPHRGSRTDTQYF.

The DNA read from the CDR3 is TGTGCCAGCTCACCACTACCGCTCCCAAGGAATCAGCCC. This encodes CASSPLPLPRNQP. The full-length CDR3 reads as CASSPLPLPRNQPQHF. The rearrangement joins TRBV18 to TRBJ1-5; D call uncertain. Read data end 3 residues before the CDR3 end; the end is taken from the germline J gene. CDR1 is KGHSH and CDR2 is LQKENI in the germline V gene. V shed 1 base and J shed 4 bases, with 14 bases lying between them. The length of the CDR3 is 16 residues.

This clone was counted between two and nine times. The CDR3 end is not reached by the read, which stops 3 residues before it; the germline J gene fills it in. V gene TRBV19 combines with J gene TRBJ2-1; TRBD1 aligns across 10 bases. V trimming: 10 bases; J trimming: 6 bases; junction bases outside the gene matches: 12. The CDR3 is 15 amino acids. The germline gives CDR1 LNHDA, CDR2 SQIVND (reference sequence). The covered CDR3 bases are TGTGCCACTGGACAGGGGGGGATGCCGTTCAATGAG. Translating it yields CATGQGGMPFNE. In full, the CDR3 is CATGQGGMPFNEQFF. The whole variable domain, filled in from reference TRBV19 and TRBJ2-1, reads DGGITQSPKYLFRKEGQNVTLSCEQNLNHDAMYWYRQDPGQGLRLIYYSQIVNDFQKGDIAEGYSVSREKKESFPLTVTSAQKNPTAFYLCATGQGGMPFNEQFFGPGTRLTVL.

This clone has ten or more counts. The CDR3 sequence: CASSADRVNEKLFF. The sequenced part of the CDR3 DNA is TGTGCCAGCAGCGCAGACAGGGTTAATGAAAAA. The chain carries TRBV7-8 and TRBJ1-4, with 7 bases that match TRBD1. The read terminates 3 residues before the CDR3 end, so the remaining end is supplied by the germline J gene. The V gene end was trimmed by 5 bases and the J gene end by 4 bases; junction bases not matched to a gene: 4. The CDR3 consists of 14 residues. CDR1 and CDR2 (germline): SGHVS, FQNEAQ.